Listed below are T cell receptor beta chains from one sample, sequenced in a study of CD8+ T cells in alopecia areata. Sequencing used immunoSEQ multiplex PCR; TCRdb keeps in-frame clones, though not all of them. This table has under 250,000 clones, roughly 56% appearing once. Material: CD4+ T cells sorted from blood, obtained at week 4, from a patient treated with tofacitinib. Every receptor here comes from a human donor with alopecia areata. CDR3s include the opening cysteine and the closing phenylalanine or tryptophan. Each record gives: J gene, clone size, D gene, V gene, CDR3 protein, CDR3 DNA. A D gene is named only where the DNA matches it firmly. Only part of the rows carry a size: once, few, many, or a class if the clone is expanded.

TRBJ2-3	many	TRBD2	TRBV7-9	CASSPRTSDTQYF	TGTGCCAGCAGCCCCCGGACTAGCGATACGCAGTATTTT
TRBJ1-2	-	TRBD1	TRBV6-6	CASSYSDRGKGYGYTF	TGTGCCAGCAGTTACTCCGACAGGGGAAAAGGCTATGGCTACACCTTC
TRBJ2-5	few	-	TRBV5-1	CASSARGNQETQYF	TGCGCCAGCAGCGCGAGGGGGAACCAAGAGACCCAGTACTTC
TRBJ1-2	-	TRBD1	TRBV30	CAGARGQGDGYTF	TGTGCCGGGGCAAGAGGACAGGGAGATGGCTACACCTTC
TRBJ1-2	-	-	TRBV6-6	CASSYSNRDGYTF	TGTGCCAGCAGTTACTCGAATAGGGATGGCTACACCTTC
TRBJ2-2	many	-	TRBV5-1	CASSRGTDTGELFF	TGCGCCAGCAGCCGCGGGACAGACACCGGGGAGCTGTTTTTT
TRBJ2-2	-	-	TRBV4-3	CASSQWESGELFF	TGCGCCAGCAGCCAATGGGAGTCCGGGGAGCTGTTTTTT
TRBJ2-3	few	TRBD2	TRBV18	CASSPPVGGNTDTQYF	TGTGCCAGCTCACCACCCGTCGGGGGGAACACAGATACGCAGTATTTT
TRBJ1-2	once	-	TRBV30	CAWTRGATGGYTF	TGTGCCTGGACGAGGGGAGCTACGGGTGGCTACACCTTC
TRBJ2-1	-	-	TRBV29-1	CSVAQGKAEQFF	TGCAGCGTTGCACAGGGAAAGGCTGAGCAGTTCTTC
TRBJ1-2	-	TRBD1	TRBV30	CACLGQIYGYTF	TGTGCCTGTCTGGGACAGATCTATGGCTACACCTTC
TRBJ2-2	-	-	TRBV4-1	CASSSPTGGSGELFF	TGCGCCAGCAGCTCCCCGACAGGAGGGTCCGGGGAGCTGTTTTTT
TRBJ2-3	-	TRBD1	TRBV9	CASSASTGSTDTQYF	TGTGCCAGCAGCGCGTCGACAGGGAGCACAGATACGCAGTATTTT
TRBJ2-1	once	TRBD2	TRBV29-1	CSVGTSGGWLNNEQFF	TGCAGCGTTGGGACTAGCGGGGGGTGGCTAAACAATGAGCAGTTCTTC
TRBJ2-1	many	TRBD2	TRBV5-6	CASSPSVSGGLNEQFF	TGTGCCAGCAGCCCAAGCGTGTCGGGGGGGTTGAATGAGCAGTTCTTC
TRBJ2-7	few	-	TRBV28	CASTDSGPLDEQYF	TGTGCCAGCACTGACTCCGGGCCATTGGACGAGCAGTACTTC
TRBJ2-3	few	-	TRBV7-8	CASSPIGSHTQYF	TGTGCCAGCAGCCCCATCGGGTCACATACGCAGTATTTT
TRBJ2-4	few	-	TRBV25-1	CASSEMAGRQYF	TGTGCCAGCAGTGAAATGGCCGGGCGGCAGTACTTC
TRBJ1-1	few	-	TRBV29-1	CSVALSTNTEAFF	TGCAGCGTTGCTCTGAGCACCAACACTGAAGCTTTCTTT
TRBJ1-5	few	-	TRBV19	CASSIYVDQPQHF	TGTGCCAGTAGTATCTACGTGGATCAGCCCCAGCATTTT
TRBJ2-1	-	TRBD1	TRBV9	CASSAGQNYNEQFF	TGTGCCAGCAGCGCGGGACAGAACTACAATGAGCAGTTCTTC
TRBJ2-7	-	TRBD1	TRBV7-2	CASSLSGGANEQYF	TGTGCCAGCAGCTTGTCAGGGGGCGCGAACGAGCAGTACTTC
TRBJ2-7	-	-	TRBV9	CASSYQAEDTYEQYF	TGTGCCAGCAGCTACCAGGCGGAAGACACCTACGAGCAGTACTTC
TRBJ1-1	-	-	TRBV29-1	CSAAGAEAFF	TGCAGCGCAGCTGGCGCTGAAGCTTTCTTT
TRBJ1-6	-	-	TRBV4-3	CASSQDPRNSPLHF	TGCGCCAGCAGCCAAGACCCCAGGAATTCACCCCTCCACTTT
TRBJ2-1	once	TRBD2	TRBV4-3	CASSQELGLVRNEQFF	TGCGCCAGCAGCCAAGAGCTTGGACTAGTAAGGAATGAGCAGTTCTTC
TRBJ2-5	few	-	TRBV29-1	CSVQGGETQYF	TGCAGCGTCCAGGGTGGAGAGACCCAGTACTTC
TRBJ2-7	few	TRBD1	TRBV10-1	CASSESQGARYEQYF	TGCGCCAGCAGTGAGTCGCAGGGGGCGAGGTACGAGCAGTACTTC
TRBJ2-5	-	-	TRBV5-1	CASSLSGHPSETQYF	TGCGCCAGCAGCTTGTCTGGGCACCCCAGTGAGACCCAGTACTTC
TRBJ2-2	-	-	TRBV30	CAWDRGQNTGELFF	TGTGCCTGGGACCGGGGACAGAACACCGGGGAGCTGTTTTTT
TRBJ1-6	-	-	TRBV6-1	CASKSPADNSPLHF	TGTGCCAGCAAATCCCCTGCGGATAATTCACCCCTCCACTTT
TRBJ2-1	-	-	TRBV25-1	CASSEPERQREQFF	TGTGCCAGCAGTGAACCCGAGAGGCAGCGTGAGCAGTTCTTC
TRBJ2-7	few	-	TRBV29-1	CSVIESREQYF	TGCAGCGTTATAGAGAGCCGCGAGCAGTACTTC
TRBJ1-2	-	TRBD1	TRBV6-5	CASSYFSRDRSGYTF	TGTGCCAGCAGTTACTTCTCCCGGGACAGGAGTGGCTACACCTTC
TRBJ2-3	-	TRBD1	TRBV15	CATSRGRDRGDYTQYF	TGTGCCACCAGCAGAGGACGGGACAGGGGTGACTATACGCAGTATTTT
TRBJ2-4	many	TRBD2	TRBV11-2	CASSPGLAGNIQYF	TGTGCCAGCAGCCCGGGACTAGCGGGAAACATTCAGTACTTC
TRBJ2-5	-	-	TRBV30	CAFQTGTGETQYF	TGTGCCTTCCAAACAGGGACGGGCGAGACCCAGTACTTC
TRBJ2-3	-	TRBD2	TRBV29-1	CSVGLAGVPGTQYF	TGCAGCGTTGGGCTAGCGGGGGTACCAGGTACGCAGTATTTT
TRBJ1-2	-	-	TRBV2	CASSPGLLYGYTF	TGTGCCAGCAGCCCGGGACTCCTTTATGGCTACACCTTC
TRBJ2-1	few	-	TRBV7-2	CASSWDNEQFF	TGTGCCAGCAGTTGGGACAATGAGCAGTTCTTC
TRBJ2-5	-	-	TRBV7-3	CASSSYRDEETQYF	TGTGCCAGCAGTTCTTACAGGGATGAGGAGACCCAGTACTTC
TRBJ2-7	-	-	TRBV6-1	CASRSGTSTYEQYF	TGTGCCAGCCGCTCCGGGACATCCACCTACGAGCAGTACTTC
TRBJ2-3	-	-	TRBV5-6	CASSLGTMGTDTQYF	TGTGCCAGCAGCTTGGGAACGATGGGCACAGATACGCAGTATTTT